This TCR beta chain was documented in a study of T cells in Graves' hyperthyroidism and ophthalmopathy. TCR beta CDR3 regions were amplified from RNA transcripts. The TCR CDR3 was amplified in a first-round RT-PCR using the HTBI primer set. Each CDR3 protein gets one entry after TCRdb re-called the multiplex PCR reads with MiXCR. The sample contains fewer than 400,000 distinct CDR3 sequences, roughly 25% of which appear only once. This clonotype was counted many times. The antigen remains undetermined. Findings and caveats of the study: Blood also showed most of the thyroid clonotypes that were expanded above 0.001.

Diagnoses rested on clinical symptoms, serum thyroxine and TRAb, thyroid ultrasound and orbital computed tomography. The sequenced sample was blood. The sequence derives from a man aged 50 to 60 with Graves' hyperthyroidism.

The CDR3 is CASSPRQGNTEAFF. The CDR3 DNA is TGTGCCAGCAGTCCCAGACAGGGGAACACTGAAGCTTTCTTT. The chain is built from TRBV27 and TRBJ1-1, with 7 positions matching TRBD1. V lost 5 bases and J lost 1; bases outside the gene matches: 4. The CDR3 has 14 residues. Germline assignment: CDR1 MNHEY and CDR2 SMNVEV (reference sequence).